This T cell receptor (beta chain) was found in a study of blood T cell repertoires in COVID-19. Study in general: Sites across the United States, Italy and Spain contributed samples from acute and convalescent COVID-19. Nucleic acid was either cDNA or gDNA, and it came from T cells, B-cell-depleted T cells, or PBMCs.

Original data processing: Reference gene primers were amplified, and this amplification served to estimate nucleated cell counts. TCRdb's copy holds only in-frame clones and misses some; the assay was immunoSEQ multiplex PCR. V, J and clone size are taken as reported in that table, and D and trimming were inferred from the DNA itself. The data show approximately 470,000 clones, 80% to 90% seen once. The clonotype comes from a human donor in a cohort sampled during active COVID-19. Sequencing used peripheral blood.

DNA for the CDR3: TGTGCCAGCAGTTTCCGGACAGGGGTATACAATGAGCAGTTCTTC. Encoded protein: CASSFRTGVYNEQFF. The rearrangement joins TRBV6-2 or TRBV6-3 to TRBJ2-1; TRBD1 matches 9 bases. The germline CDR1 and CDR2 sequences are MNHEY and SVGEGT. The CDR3 is made up of 15 amino acids. V shed 4 bases, J shed 4 bases, and the junction held 5 bases outside the gene matches.